A single sample is the source of the 5 T cell receptor beta chains below, sequenced in a study of long-term antiretroviral therapy in people with HIV. Running of the v3.0 immunoSEQ assay took place at survey level. Assay: immunoSEQ multiplex PCR; the TCRdb copy retains only in-frame clones and omits some. The data contain 21,000 or so clones, over 75% of them singletons. This specimen was unsorted PBMCs, taken 2.5 to 2.7 years after starting antiretroviral therapy. These receptors were taken from a woman in her forties or fifties with HIV.

This rearrangement joins TRBV28 to TRBJ1-5; D remains unclear. The V end lost 3 bases, the J end lost 5 bases, and 5 bases lay between the germline ends. Germline V lookup: CDR1 MDHEN, CDR2 SYDVKM. The CDR3 has 12 amino acids. CDR3 in amino acids: CASSFRDQPQHF. As DNA, the CDR3 is TGTGCCAGCAGTTTTAGGGATCAGCCCCAGCATTTT. The variable domain in full, with the rest retrieved from reference TRBV28 and TRBJ1-5, is DVKVTQSSRYLVKRTGEKVFLECVQDMDHENMFWYRQDPGLGLRLIYFSYDVKMKEKGDIPEGYSVSREKKERFSLILESASTNQTSMYLCASSFRDQPQHFGDGTRLSIL.

CDR3 in amino acids: CASSVVVGELFF. CDR3 sequence (DNA): TGTGCCAGCAGCGTAGTAGTCGGGGAGCTGTTTTTT. The chain is built from TRBV9 and TRBJ2-2; no reliable D call. The CDR3 extends over 12 amino acids. V gave up 0 bases and J gave up 7 bases, with 4 bases separating them. The V gene's germline CDR1 is SGDLS and CDR2 YYNGEE.

The rearrangement joins TRBV6-6 to TRBJ2-7, with 7 bases that match TRBD2. V shed 3 bases and J 5 bases; nucleotides not matched to a gene: 4. Germline loops: CDR1 MNHNY, CDR2 SVGAGI (reference sequence). The CDR3 loop spans 13 amino acids. CDR3 region: CASSYGTMNEQYF. In DNA form, the CDR3 reads TGTGCCAGCAGTTATGGGACTATGAACGAGCAGTACTTC.

J is TRBJ1-1 and V is TRBV30; 8 bases fit TRBD1. This CDR3 has 17 amino acids. Germline CDR1 reads GTSNPN; CDR2 reads SVGIG (reference sequence). V dropped 0 bases and J dropped 6; count of bases not matched to a gene: 15. The CDR3 region is CAWSVRDQGARSAEAFF. The DNA of the CDR3 is TGTGCCTGGAGTGTACGGGATCAGGGGGCGCGTAGCGCTGAAGCTTTCTTT.

J is TRBJ2-1 and V is TRBV4-3; TRBD2 matches at 9 bases. Germline loops: CDR1 LGHNA, CDR2 YSLEER. Trimming removed 4 bases from V and 8 bases from J; junction bases left unmatched: 12. The CDR3 is made up of 16 amino acids. The CDR3 region is CASSLFSGSIGDEQFF. The CDR3, as DNA: TGCGCCAGCAGCCTTTTTAGCGGGAGTATTGGAGATGAGCAGTTCTTC.